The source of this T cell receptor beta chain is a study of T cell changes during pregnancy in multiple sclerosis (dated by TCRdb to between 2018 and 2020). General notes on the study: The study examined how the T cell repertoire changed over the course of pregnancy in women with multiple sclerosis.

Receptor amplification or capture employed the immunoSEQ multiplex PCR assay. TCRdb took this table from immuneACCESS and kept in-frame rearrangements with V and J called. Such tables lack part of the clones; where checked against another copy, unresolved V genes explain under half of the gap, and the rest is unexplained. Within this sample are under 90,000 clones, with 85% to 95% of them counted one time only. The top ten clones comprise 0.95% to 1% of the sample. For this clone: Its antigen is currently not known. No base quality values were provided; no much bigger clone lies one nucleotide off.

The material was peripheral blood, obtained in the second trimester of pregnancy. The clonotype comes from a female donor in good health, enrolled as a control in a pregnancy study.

The nucleotides read TGTGCCATCAGTGAAGAGGGGACAGGGAACACCTACGAGCAGTACTTC. Its amino acids are CAISEEGTGNTYEQYF. Recombination joined TRBV10-3 with TRBJ2-7; 9 bases in the middle match TRBD1. CDR1 and CDR2, looked up from the germline V gene, are ENHRY and SYGVKD. Compared with germline, V lacks 3 bases and J lacks 2 bases; bases without a gene match: 8. The CDR3 spans 16 residues, from the cysteine through the phenylalanine. This entry keeps only the CDR3 DNA: 48 bases, framed from base 1.